A selection of T cell receptor beta chains follows, all from one sample in a study of blood T cell repertoires in COVID-19. Method: immunoSEQ multiplex PCR; TCRdb's copy keeps in-frame clones and lacks some. The sample shows roughly 71,000 clones, less than 90% of them seen only once. Input material: peripheral blood. These receptor sequences come from a man aged 45-60 years with active COVID-19. The CDR3 runs from the conserved cysteine through the conserved F or W. The D gene is left open where the match is weak. Size is stated for part of the rows, as once, few or many counts, or as a class when the clone is expanded.

.	TRBV10-3	TRBD2	TRBJ2-3	TGTGCCATCAGACCCCCGGGGAGGGGCTACCACAGCACAGATACGCAGTATTTT	CAIRPPGRGYHSTDTQYF
.	TRBV20-1	.	TRBJ1-2	TGCAGTGCTAGTGGGGTACAGGGTAGGGCTCATTTCTCCGGCTACACCTTC	CSASGVQGRAHFSGYTF
.	TRBV6-2/TRBV6-3	TRBD1	TRBJ2-5	TGTGCCAGCAGTTACTCACCCGGGACAGTACAAGAGACCCAGTACTTC	CASSYSPGTVQETQYF
.	TRBV10-1	.	TRBJ1-1	TGCGCCAGCAGTGATTCGCCAGGGGCGTCGAACACTGAAGCTTTCTTT	CASSDSPGASNTEAFF
.	TRBV6-5	.	TRBJ2-3	TGTGCCAGCAGCCGCGGAGGGAACACAGATACGCAGTATTTT	CASSRGGNTDTQYF
.	TRBV12-5	.	TRBJ2-5	TGTGCTAGTGGTTTATCCCGACTAGGGGTGTCTCAAGAGACCCAGTACTTC	CASGLSRLGVSQETQYF
.	TRBV7-9	.	TRBJ2-3	TGTGCCAGCAGCCCCTCACAGGTGCGAGGCACAGATACGCAGTATTTT	CASSPSQVRGTDTQYF
.	TRBV13	.	TRBJ2-2	TGTGCCAGCAGCTTAGACGGTTTCGCGGGCAGTTTT	CASSLDGFAGSF
.	TRBV6-2/TRBV6-3	.	TRBJ2-7	TGTGCCAGCAGTTTTCGGTACGAGCAGTACTTC	CASSFRYEQYF
.	TRBV4-1	TRBD2	TRBJ2-7	TGCGCCAGCAGCCGGGGACTAGCGGGATTTGACGAGCAGTACTTC	CASSRGLAGFDEQYF
once	TRBV12-5	.	TRBJ2-7	TGTGCTAGTGGTTCTCGAGACAGGACCTACTCCTACGAGCAGTACTTC	CASGSRDRTYSYEQYF
.	TRBV19	TRBD2	TRBJ2-7	TGTGCCAGTAGTACCCCGGGACTAGCGGTCTTCGACGAGCAGTACTTC	CASSTPGLAVFDEQYF
once	TRBV10-3	.	TRBJ1-2	TGTGCCATCAGTGCTACCAACTATGGCTACACCTTC	CAISATNYGYTF
.	TRBV4-1	TRBD2	TRBJ2-1	TGCGCCAGCAGCCAAGGGGGGGCAGCGGGAGGGAGCTCCTACAATGAGCAGTTCTTC	CASSQGGAAGGSSYNEQFF
.	TRBV29-1	.	TRBJ1-1	TGCAGCGTTGAAACGGACACAGTGAACACTGAAGCTTTCTTT	CSVETDTVNTEAFF
once	TRBV5-1	TRBD1	TRBJ2-7	TGCGCCAGCAGCTACTGGGACAGGGTATACGAGCAGTACTTC	CASSYWDRVYEQYF
.	TRBV5-1	.	TRBJ2-6	TGCGCCAGCAGCTTCGACAACTCTGGGGCCAACGTCCTGACTTTC	CASSFDNSGANVLTF
.	TRBV5-1	TRBD2	TRBJ2-1	TGCGCCAGCAGATCCGGGACTAGCGGGAGTGGTGAGCAGTTCTTC	CASRSGTSGSGEQFF
.	TRBV11-2	TRBD1	TRBJ1-1	TGTGCCAGCAGCTTAGGACAGGGCTACACTGAAGCTTTCTTT	CASSLGQGYTEAFF
.	TRBV15	.	TRBJ2-5	TGTGCCACCGCGCTGCAGGGGCCTGGGAAAGTCGAGACCCAGTACTTC	CATALQGPGKVETQYF
once	TRBV7-9	TRBD2	TRBJ2-7	TGTGCCAGCAGCGGGGGGGACGGGGTCTCCTACGAGCAGTACTTC	CASSGGDGVSYEQYF
.	TRBV19	.	TRBJ1-2	TGTGCCAGTAGTTACAGGTCTACTTATGGCTACACCTTC	CASSYRSTYGYTF
.	TRBV7-9	TRBD2	TRBJ2-1	TGTGCCAGCGCCGTTCTAGCGGACACCTACAATGAGCAGTTCTTC	CASAVLADTYNEQFF
.	TRBV18	.	TRBJ1-1	TGTGCCAGCTCACCAGGGGCGAACACTGAAGCTTTCTTT	CASSPGANTEAFF
.	TRBV11-1	.	TRBJ1-1	TGTGCCAGCAGCTTAGTGCCAGGGCCCACTGAAGCTTTCTTT	CASSLVPGPTEAFF
.	TRBV2	.	TRBJ2-5	TGTGCCAGCAGTTCCACAGGTGGGGAGACCCAGTACTTC	CASSSTGGETQYF